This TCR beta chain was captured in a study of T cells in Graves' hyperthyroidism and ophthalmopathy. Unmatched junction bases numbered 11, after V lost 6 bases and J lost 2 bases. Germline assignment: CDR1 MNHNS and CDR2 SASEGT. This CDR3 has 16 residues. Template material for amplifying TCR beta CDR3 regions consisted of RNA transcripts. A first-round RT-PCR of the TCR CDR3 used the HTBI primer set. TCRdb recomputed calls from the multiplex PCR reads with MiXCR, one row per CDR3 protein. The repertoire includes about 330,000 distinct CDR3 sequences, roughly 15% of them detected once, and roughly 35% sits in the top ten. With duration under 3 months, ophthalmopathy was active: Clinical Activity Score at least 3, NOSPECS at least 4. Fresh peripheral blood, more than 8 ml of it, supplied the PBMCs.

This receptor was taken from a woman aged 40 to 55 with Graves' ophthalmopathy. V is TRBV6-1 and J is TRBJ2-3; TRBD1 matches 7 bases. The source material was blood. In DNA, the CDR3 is TGTGCCAGCAGGAGGAGTTGGACAGGACACACAGATACGCAGTATTTT. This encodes CASRRSWTGHTDTQYF.